These 18 T cell receptor beta chains originate from one sample sequenced in a study of chemoradiotherapy in HPV16-positive cancers. Produced via immunoSEQ multiplex PCR; TCRdb's table is partial and in-frame only. The profile shows about 1,900 clones, more than 70% of them singletons. Material: tumor tissue, obtained from a patient who underwent chemoradiotherapy. The receptors originated from a human donor with HPV-associated anogenital cancer.

CDR3 loop: CASSQDLASGIYEQYF. CDR3 nucleotide sequence: TGTGCCAGCAGCCAAGATCTGGCTAGCGGGATATACGAGCAGTACTTC. J is TRBJ2-7 and V is TRBV4-2; TRBD2 aligns across 9 bases. Unmatched junction bases numbered 7, after V lost 0 bases and J lost 4 bases. From germline, CDR1 is LGHNA and CDR2 YNFKEQ. This CDR3 contains 16 residues.

This chain connects TRBV28 to TRBJ2-1; TRBD2 matches 10 bases. Per germline, CDR1 MDHEN and CDR2 SYDVKM. J was trimmed by 6 bases and V by 7 bases; bases with no gene match: 6. The CDR3 consists of 14 residues. The CDR3 nucleotides read TGTGCCAGCAAGCGGCTAGCGGGAGTCAATGAGCAGTTCTTC. It is translated as CASKRLAGVNEQFF.

The gene calls are TRBV6-5 and TRBJ1-2, with D possibly matching TRBD1 (5 bases). The V end lost 6 bases, the J end lost 2 bases, and 16 bases lay between the germline ends. The CDR3 is made up of 15 amino acids. Germline V CDR1 and CDR2: MNHEY, SVGAGI. CDR3 nucleotides: TGTGCCAGCAGCCTCGTTGTAGGGACGAACTATGGCTACACCTTC. This codes for CASSLVVGTNYGYTF.

This chain joins TRBV20-1 and TRBJ1-1; weak D call: TRBD1 (6 bases). V lost 5 bases to trimming and J lost 8 bases, with 12 bases between them. The CDR3 runs 11 residues. CDR1 is DFQATT, CDR2 SNEGSKA, per germline (reference sequence). In DNA form, the CDR3 reads TGCAGTGCTCCGCGGGGGCGAGAAGCTTTCTTT. Translation gives CSAPRGREAFF.

This clone was counted between two and nine times. Here the CDR3 DNA reads TGTGCCAGCAGCCGGGACTCCTCTAACACCGGGGAGCTGTTTTTT. This sequence encodes CASSRDSSNTGELFF. The chain carries TRBV6-4 and TRBJ2-2, with a weak D call TRBD2 (6 bases). The germline CDR1 and CDR2 sequences are MRHNA and SNTAGT. Trimming left V 6 bases short and J 2 bases short, with 13 bases between. CDR3 size: 15 residues.

V gene TRBV5-8 combines with J gene TRBJ2-7, with D maybe TRBD2 (5 bases). The CDR3 runs 14 residues. Trimming cost V 3 bases and J 2 bases, with 12 bases left between them. The germline V gene has CDR1 SGHTS and CDR2 YDEGEE. The CDR3 coding sequence is TGTGCCAGCAGCTCCGGACTGTCGCCCTACGAGCAGTACTTC. The encoded protein is CASSSGLSPYEQYF.

The genes are TRBV28 and TRBJ1-2, with D maybe TRBD1 (5 bases). Trimming took off 7 bases at V and 1 base at J, with 16 bases between the two ends. The CDR3 runs to 15 residues. From germline, CDR1 is MDHEN and CDR2 SYDVKM. The CDR3 here is CASTHSAGINYGYTF. The DNA for the CDR3 is TGTGCCAGCACCCACTCAGCAGGGATTAACTATGGCTACACCTTC.

CDR3 in amino acids: CASSLGTSSYNEQFF. DNA of the CDR3: TGTGCCAGCAGCCTAGGAACCAGCTCCTACAATGAGCAGTTCTTC. The genes are TRBV7-3 and TRBJ2-1; D not certain. CDR3 length equals 15 residues. Trimming removed 5 bases from V and 0 bases from J, with 11 bases in between. Per the germline V gene, CDR1 is SGHTA and CDR2 is FQGTGA.

V is TRBV30 and J is TRBJ2-3; no firm D call. CDR1 and CDR2 from the germline V gene are GTSNPN and SVGIG (reference sequence). The CDR3 runs 13 residues. Deletions cut 1 base from V and 4 bases from J, with 9 bases between. In DNA form, the CDR3 reads TGTGCCTGGAGTGATTCTAGTTCAGATACGCAGTATTTT. Protein: CAWSDSSSDTQYF.

The V gene is TRBV19, the J gene TRBJ1-1, with D unclear. Per the germline V gene, CDR1 is LNHDA and CDR2 is SQIVND (reference sequence). Trimming cost V 6 bases and J 6 bases, with 8 bases left between them. This CDR3 region has 11 residues. CDR3 coding DNA: TGTGCCAGTAGGATCGGTGCTGAAGCTTTCTTT. Translating it yields CASRIGAEAFF.

The gene calls are TRBV5-6 and TRBJ1-1; TRBD1 matches at 12 bases. V dropped 7 bases and J dropped 3; count of bases not matched to a gene: 7. Germline assignment: CDR1 SGHDT and CDR2 YYEEEE. CDR3 length: 15 amino acids. In nucleotides, the CDR3 is TGTGCCAGCCTTCCGGGACAGGGGGCTTACACTGAAGCTTTCTTT. Its protein is CASLPGQGAYTEAFF.

This clone was recorded a few times. This sequence joins TRBV11-2 and TRBJ2-3; TRBD2 matches at 8 bases. V trimming: 5 bases; J trimming: 2 bases; junction bases outside the gene matches: 9. CDR1 and CDR2 (germline): SGHAT, FQNNGV. The CDR3 contains 16 residues. The CDR3 region is CASSPWPGLVTDTQYF. The CDR3 DNA is TGTGCCAGCAGCCCCTGGCCGGGACTAGTCACAGATACGCAGTATTTT.

V gene TRBV7-9 combines with J gene TRBJ1-1; tentatively, D is TRBD1 (5 bases). V lost 2 bases, J lost 6 bases, and 13 bases lay in between. Germline V gene sequence: CDR1 SEHNR, CDR2 FQNEAQ (reference sequence). The CDR3 runs to 14 residues. CDR3 amino acids: CASSLSGGYAEAFF. In nucleotides, the CDR3 is TGTGCCAGCAGCTTATCGGGGGGTTACGCTGAAGCTTTCTTT.

The chain employs TRBV30 and TRBJ2-2, with D tentatively TRBD1 (5 bases). Looked up from germline, CDR1 is GTSNPN and CDR2 is SVGIG (reference sequence). The V end was cut by 2 bases, the J end by 7 bases, with 17 bases between. This CDR3 comprises 15 residues. The CDR3 protein is CAWSNGPRANGELFF. Here the CDR3 DNA reads TGTGCCTGGAGTAATGGCCCCAGGGCGAACGGGGAGCTGTTTTTT.

In this sample, this clone turned up once. The chain uses TRBV5-8 and TRBJ2-4, with TRBD1 identical over 10 bases. V was pared by 4 bases and J by 9 bases, with 7 bases of the junction left unmatched. The germline gives CDR1 SGHTS, CDR2 YDEGEE. This CDR3 contains 14 residues. CDR3 sequence: CASSPGTGEGIQYF. CDR3 sequence (DNA): TGTGCCAGCAGCCCTGGGACAGGGGAGGGCATTCAGTACTTC.

This clone was counted between two and nine times. The chain is built from TRBV5-1 and TRBJ2-1, with D maybe TRBD1 (5 bases). Looked up from germline, CDR1 is SGHRS and CDR2 is YFSETQ. V lost 4 bases and J 0 bases, leaving 11 bases between the germline ends. This CDR3 is 15 amino acids long. CDR3 amino acids: CASSIDRNSYNEQFF. The CDR3 DNA is TGCGCCAGCAGCATAGACAGAAACTCCTACAATGAGCAGTTCTTC.

This chain connects TRBV2 to TRBJ2-2; D remains ambiguous. The germline V gene has CDR1 SNHLY and CDR2 FYNNEI. CDR3 length equals 15 residues. Deletions cut 4 bases from V and 1 base from J, with 10 bases between. This CDR3 is CASSGKGMNTGELFF. In DNA, the CDR3 is TGTGCCAGCAGTGGGAAGGGTATGAACACCGGGGAGCTGTTTTTT.

The chain combines TRBV19 with TRBJ1-1; the D is unclear. The germline V gene encodes CDR1 LNHDA and CDR2 SQIVND (reference sequence). Trimming removed 3 bases at V and 1 base at J, with 12 bases between. This CDR3 comprises 15 residues. CDR3 in DNA: TGTGCCAGTAGTATGATACCCGACTCGAACACTGAAGCTTTCTTT. Its translation: CASSMIPDSNTEAFF.